This T cell receptor beta chain came from a study of PD-L1 blockade in urothelial cancer. Method: immunoSEQ multiplex PCR; TCRdb's copy keeps in-frame clones and lacks some. The sample holds around 49,000 clones; about 88% are singletons and the top ten take 2% to 2.5%. Time point indicated: peripheral blood 6 weeks after treatment start. The J segment lost 7 bases and the V segment lost 3 bases, leaving 5 bases of the junction unmatched. Germline V gene lookup returns CDR1 SGHNT and CDR2 YENEEA. This CDR3 is 16 amino acids long. The source material was PBMCs, sampled around atezolizumab (anti-PD-L1) treatment. The chain recombines TRBV11-3 with TRBJ2-3; 15 bases line up with TRBD2. This receptor was obtained from a man aged 55 to 70 with urothelial cancer. The CDR3 DNA follows: TGTGCCAGCAGCTTGGGGACTAGCGGGAGGTCGAATACGCAGTATTTT. It encodes CASSLGTSGRSNTQYF.